The clone carrying this TCR beta chain was picked up a small number of times. Authors' analysis steps: The assay estimated nucleated cells by amplifying reference gene primers. The repertoire was sequenced with immunoSEQ multiplex PCR; TCRdb's copy has only in-frame clones and lacks some. D and trimming come from the DNA, and the V and J calls and clone size come from that table. The sample shows a few hundred thousand clones, 70% to 90% of them seen only once. This sample is part of a study of blood T cell repertoires in COVID-19. Categorization into cohorts depended on clinical history that participants reported. The CDR3 is made up of 14 amino acids. J lost 6 bases, V lost 6 bases, and 9 bases had no gene match. Germline CDR1 MNHEY, CDR2 SVGAGI.

The chain links TRBV6-5 to TRBJ1-1; TRBD1 agrees at 8 bases. This TCR derives from a woman aged 50 to 60 who had been exposed to COVID-19. The sequenced material came from PBMCs or T cells enriched from blood (not recorded which). CDR3 sequence reads: CASRLNPTGAEAFF. CDR3 in DNA: TGTGCCAGCAGACTCAACCCGACAGGGGCTGAAGCTTTCTTT.